This T cell receptor beta chain came from a study of regulatory T cells in long-lasting Graves disease. The CDR3 extends over 12 amino acids. The germline gives CDR1 SGHTA, CDR2 FQGNSA. The V gene lost 3 bases and the J gene lost 9 bases, with 6 bases spanning the gap. Time point specified: newly diagnosed GD, antithyroid drugs for less than 3 months. The TCR library was made from RNA that had been extracted from PBMCs in TRIzol. Ten or more counts support this clonotype. Antigen: not known. Through Arm-PCR of CDR3 regions and iRepertoire HTBI primers, TCR beta libraries were built. TCRdb processed the multiplex PCR reads anew with MiXCR; each CDR3 protein has one entry. The sample gives around 400,000 distinct CDR3 sequences, around 15% of which show up once; approximately 21% is in the top ten. General study points: Gene preferences differed: TRBV28, TRBJ1-2, TRBJ2-5 in persistent cases. Clonotypes that were public and shared totalled around 2,700 in persistent patients versus over 800 in new patients.

Sequencing was performed on peripheral blood mononuclear cells (PBMCs), taken at new diagnosis, from a patient treated with antithyroid drugs. This TCR was recovered from a female donor with Graves disease. The chain is built from TRBV7-2 and TRBJ1-6; D remains unclear. The CDR3 DNA sequence: TGTGCCAGCAGCTTTTTTAGTTCACCCCTCCACTTT. Translated: CASSFFSSPLHF.